This entry features one T cell receptor beta chain sequence. The antigen this receptor binds is unknown. The input lacks base qualities; no much larger clone sits a single base away. What the treatment or condition label conveys for this sample: roughly 20 received Ad26.COV2.S at low or high dose, single or two shots; about 5 received placebo; per-sample allocation not given. Repertoires of vaccine and placebo recipients were sequenced from samples collected on day 63 after the first injection. Between 29 July and 7 August 2020, Cohort 1b enrolled about two dozen adults aged 18-55 years at one site in Boston, USA. As a vaccine, Ad26.COV2.S was a replication-incompetent adenovirus type 26 vector that expressed a prefusion-stabilized SARS-CoV-2 spike protein derived from the original Wuhan strain. The sample is drawn from a study of Ad26.COV2.S vaccination and SARS-CoV-2 variants (dated by TCRdb to the early 2020s). Study-wide context: Vaccine-arm donors came from COV1001, a multicentre, randomized, double-blind, placebo-controlled phase I-IIa trial of Ad26.COV2.S in healthy adults. Dosing of Ad26.COV2.S was intramuscular, at either 5x10^10 or 1x10^11 viral particles, delivered as one shot or as two shots spaced 56 days apart. Sequencing of the TCRbeta repertoire served to evaluate the specificity and breadth of SARS-CoV-2-reactive T cell receptors following Ad26.COV2.S vaccination. A total of some 30 samples were included in the TCR-sequenced set, comprising 19 Ad26.COV2.S vaccine recipients, 5 placebo recipients and 8 SARS-CoV-2 convalescent individuals. Participants in the trial were split at random into five groups of five each, receiving low-dose or high-dose Ad26.COV2.S once or twice, or else placebo on both occasions. Investigators remained blinded to trial group allocation during experiments and outcome assessment. Results and caveats for the whole study, not just this receptor: The authors noted that total T cell responses may have been underestimated by the TCR breadth and depth analyses. Comparing responses between vaccine doses or regimens was not something the study was powered to do. After vaccination, spike-specific CD8+ and CD4+ T cell responses were reported to show substantial breadth. Spike-specific TCR breadth was higher in Ad26.COV2.S recipients than in placebo recipients (P = 0.0014). Comparable non-spike TCR breadth was observed between vaccine and placebo recipients, consistent with only spike being contained in the vaccine.

Including cysteine and phenylalanine, the CDR3 has 15 amino acids. Only the CDR3 part of the read is kept: 45 bases, read in frame from the first base. According to the germline V gene, CDR1 reads MNHEY and CDR2 reads SVGEGT. Germline trimming: 1 base from V, 3 bases from J; junction bases outside gene matches: 5. TCRbeta CDR3 regions were sequenced with the immunoSEQ Assay. After extraction, genomic DNA underwent amplification by bias-controlled multiplex PCR, followed by high-throughput sequencing. As for the original processing: To quantify the absolute abundance of every unique TCRbeta CDR3 region, sequences were collapsed and filtered. T cell fraction was estimated by normalizing TCRbeta template counts to usable DNA, with usable DNA measured through amplification of reference genes found in all nucleated cells. Repertoire TCRs were annotated as SARS-CoV-2-specific by exact matching of V gene, CDR3 amino acid sequence and J gene to a known reactive TCR set. The reference SARS-CoV-2 TCR set was derived from MIRA and filtered for enrichment in COVID-19-positive ImmuneCODE repertoires, a step that removed public or cross-reactive TCRs. Using the MIRA antigens, annotated TCRs were further analysed by specific ORF or by position within an ORF. Breadth was defined as the number of annotated unique rearrangements divided by the total number of unique productive rearrangements, and depth was defined as the summed frequency of the annotated unique rearrangements. Two-sided Wilcoxon rank-sum tests were used to compare TCR breadth between groups. The immuneACCESS repertoire file appears here via TCRdb, limited to in-frame rearrangements. These files lack a portion of the clones; in checked studies, under half of the deficit traces to unresolved V genes, and the cause of the others is not known. V, J and clone size are taken as reported in that table, and D and trimming were inferred from the DNA itself. In all, the sample holds roughly 330,000 clones, and almost 90% of those were seen once. The ten largest clonotypes hold approximately 5% of the sample.

This receptor was obtained from a person between 18 and 59 years old who received the Ad26.COV2.S COVID-19 vaccine or a placebo. The chain couples TRBV6-2 or TRBV6-3 to TRBJ1-1; 7 central nucleotides agree with TRBD1. Sequencing was performed on peripheral blood, taken in a trial of Ad26.COV2.S vaccine versus placebo. CDR3 sequence: CASSYWSGTDTEAFF. The nucleotides are TGTGCCAGCAGTTACTGGTCCGGGACAGACACTGAAGCTTTCTTT.